The sequence of this TCR beta chain was determined in a study of blood T cell repertoires in COVID-19. Study information: Some COVID-19 samples were acute and others convalescent; all came from the United States, Italy and Spain.

J gave up 1 base and V 0 bases, and 10 bases lay outside the gene matches. From germline, CDR1 is MDHEN and CDR2 SYDVKM. The CDR3 has 18 amino acids. The authors' processing: Reference gene primer amplification gave estimated nucleated cell counts. Profiled with immunoSEQ multiplex PCR; TCRdb holds only in-frame clones, not every one. V and J calls and clone size are as listed in that table; D and trimming were resolved from the DNA. The sample records around 80,000 clones, approximately 90% being singletons. The sequencing input was peripheral blood. The clonotype was recovered from a human donor in a cohort sampled during active COVID-19. The rearrangement links TRBV28 to TRBJ1-1; 8 bases align to TRBD1. The DNA for the CDR3 is TGTGCCAGCAGTTTATGGGCTCCGCGACAGGGGCCGAACACTGAAGCTTTCTTT. Translated: CASSLWAPRQGPNTEAFF.